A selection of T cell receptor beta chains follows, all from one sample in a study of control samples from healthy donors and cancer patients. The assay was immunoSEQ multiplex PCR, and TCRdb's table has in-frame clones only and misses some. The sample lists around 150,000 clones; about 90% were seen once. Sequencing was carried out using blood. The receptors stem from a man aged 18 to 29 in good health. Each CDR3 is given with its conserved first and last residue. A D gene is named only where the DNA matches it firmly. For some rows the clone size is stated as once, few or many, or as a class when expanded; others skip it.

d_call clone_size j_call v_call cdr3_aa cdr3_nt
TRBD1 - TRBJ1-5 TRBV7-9 CASSLAGGQLNQPQHF TGTGCCAGCAGCTTAGCGGGGGGACAGCTAAATCAGCCCCAGCATTTT
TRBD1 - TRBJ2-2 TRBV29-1 CSVEIRDRVTGELFF TGCAGCGTTGAGATCCGGGACAGGGTCACCGGGGAGCTGTTTTTT
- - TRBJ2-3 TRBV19 CASREMTSTDTQYF TGTGCCAGTAGGGAGATGACTAGCACAGATACGCAGTATTTT
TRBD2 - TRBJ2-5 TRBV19 CASTDGGAETQYF TGTGCCAGTACAGACGGGGGGGCGGAGACCCAGTACTTC
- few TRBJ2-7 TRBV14 CASSQATLTLHERSPYEQYF TGTGCCAGCAGCCAAGCTACACTCACCTTACATGAGCGTTCTCCCTACGAGCAGTACTTC
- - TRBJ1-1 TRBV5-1 CASSLGQLAEAFF TGCGCCAGCAGCCTGGGACAACTCGCTGAAGCTTTCTTT
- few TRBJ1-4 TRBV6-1 CASSEQGLSEKLFF TGTGCCAGCAGTGAACAGGGCTTAAGTGAAAAACTGTTTTTT
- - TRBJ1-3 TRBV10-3 CAISEPTSSSGNTIYF TGTGCCATCAGTGAGCCTACCAGCAGCTCTGGAAACACCATATATTTT
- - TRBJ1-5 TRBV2 CASSRQENQPQHF TGTGCCAGCAGTCGACAGGAAAATCAGCCCCAGCATTTT
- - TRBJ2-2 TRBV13 CASSLGPGELFF TGTGCCAGCAGCTTAGGTCCAGGGGAGCTGTTTTTT
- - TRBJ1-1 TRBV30 CAWNPWGRGTEAFF TGTGCCTGGAACCCTTGGGGGCGTGGCACTGAAGCTTTCTTT
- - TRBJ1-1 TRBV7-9 CASSLGGALNTEAFF TGTGCCAGCAGCTTAGGGGGGGCACTGAACACTGAAGCTTTCTTT
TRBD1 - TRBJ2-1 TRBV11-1 CASSATGGRGEQFF TGTGCCAGCAGCGCGACAGGGGGCCGGGGTGAGCAGTTCTTC
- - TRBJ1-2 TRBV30 CAWSLGQASYGYTF TGTGCCTGGAGTCTGGGGCAGGCGAGCTATGGCTACACCTTC
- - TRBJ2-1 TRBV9 CASSGGTNNEQFF TGTGCCAGCAGCGGCGGGACCAACAATGAGCAGTTCTTC
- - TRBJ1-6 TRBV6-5 CASRQEGLYNSPLHF TGTGCCAGCAGGCAAGAGGGACTCTATAATTCACCCCTCCACTTT
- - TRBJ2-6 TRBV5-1 CASSAPGRVHSGANVLTF TGCGCCAGCAGCGCGCCGGGCAGGGTTCACTCTGGGGCCAACGTCCTGACTTTC
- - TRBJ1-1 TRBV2 CASIVGSLNTEAFF TGTGCCAGCATTGTCGGAAGTCTGAACACTGAAGCTTTCTTT
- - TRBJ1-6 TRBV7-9 CASSLASDNSPLHF TGTGCCAGCAGCTTAGCCAGCGATAATTCACCCCTCCACTTT
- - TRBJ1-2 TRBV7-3 CASSSPRGGYTF TGTGCCAGCAGCTCCCCTAGGGGCGGCTACACCTTC
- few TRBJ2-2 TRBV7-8 CASRRRTGELFF TGTGCCAGCAGGCGACGCACCGGGGAGCTGTTTTTT
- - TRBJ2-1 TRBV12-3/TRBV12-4 CASSLGREDEQFF TGTGCCAGCAGTTTAGGCAGGGAAGATGAGCAGTTCTTC
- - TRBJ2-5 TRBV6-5 CASSLRDTSFQETQYF TGTGCCAGCAGTTTAAGGGACACCAGCTTCCAAGAGACCCAGTACTTC
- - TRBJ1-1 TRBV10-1 CASSLSEITEAFF TGCGCCAGCAGTCTTTCTGAGATCACTGAAGCTTTCTTT
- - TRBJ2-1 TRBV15 CATSRGQISDLNEQFF TGTGCCACCAGCAGAGGTCAGATCTCCGACCTCAATGAGCAGTTCTTC
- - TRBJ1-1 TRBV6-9 CASSEPGRRGSEAFF TGTGCCAGCAGCGAGCCGGGGAGAAGAGGATCTGAAGCTTTCTTT
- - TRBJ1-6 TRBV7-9 CASSLGSSRRDSPLHF TGTGCCAGCAGCTTAGGTTCGTCCAGGAGGGATTCACCCCTCCACTTT
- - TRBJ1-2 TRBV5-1 CASSLETFGYTF TGCGCCAGCAGCTTGGAGACGTTCGGCTACACCTTC
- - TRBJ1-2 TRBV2 CASNRDMDRGYGYTF TGTGCCAGCAATCGCGACATGGACAGAGGATATGGCTACACCTTC
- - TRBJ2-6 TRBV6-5 CASSYGVTGANVLTF TGTGCCAGCAGTTACGGGGTGACAGGGGCCAACGTCCTGACTTTC